A single T cell receptor beta chain is shown here with its context. Its antigen is not identified. The data originate from a study of shared clonotypes between healthy human individuals. Study summary: The cohort had two women and three men, ages 18 to 49.

TCRdb's copy holds only in-frame clones and misses some; the assay was immunoSEQ multiplex PCR. There are some 680,000 clones in the sample; around four fifths occur only once, and 1.5% to 2% lies in the top ten. Study-wide results and caveats: All-four-donor shared clonotypes had higher generation probabilities than non-shared clonotypes did.

Input material: memory CD4+ T cells sorted from blood. The subset denotes: CD45RA-negative fraction. This TCR derives from a woman aged 25 to 39 in good health.

This CDR3 reads CASSENDRGEETQYF. CDR3 coding DNA: TGTGCCAGCAGCGAAAACGACAGGGGAGAAGAGACCCAGTACTTC. The chain couples TRBV5-4 to TRBJ2-5; 8 bases agree with TRBD1. Trimming removed 4 bases from V and 3 bases from J; junction bases left unmatched: 8. The CDR3 sequence is 15 residues long. The germline gives CDR1 SGHNT, CDR2 YYREEE (reference sequence).